The 19 T cell receptor beta chains in this list originate from one sample, sequenced in a study of cytomegalovirus exposure and HLA in healthy donors. Using immunoSEQ multiplex PCR, the repertoire was profiled, and TCRdb retains in-frame clones only, with some absent. The table shows around 170,000 clones, with 85% occurring only once. Sequences were obtained from PBMCs. These receptors were collected from a man aged 18-30 years in good health and CMV-seropositive.

This chain links TRBV5-1 with TRBJ2-2; 7 bases are a match to TRBD2. CDR1 is SGHRS and CDR2 is YFSETQ in the germline V gene. The CDR3 is made up of 17 amino acids. Trimming at V came to 6 bases and at J to 0 bases, leaving 11 bases not matched to a gene. CDR3 coding DNA: TGCGCCAGCACACTACGATTGGGAGGGACGAACACCGGGGAGCTGTTTTTT. Translation gives CASTLRLGGTNTGELFF.

There are a few counts of this clone. This chain connects TRBV28 to TRBJ1-5, with 9 bases fitting TRBD1. The germline V gene encodes CDR1 MDHEN and CDR2 SYDVKM. The CDR3 consists of 15 residues. Trimming at V came to 8 bases and at J to 5 bases, leaving 10 bases not matched to a gene. CDR3 region: CASAGTGNPDQPQHF. CDR3 sequence (DNA): TGTGCCAGCGCCGGGACAGGGAACCCGGATCAGCCCCAGCATTTT.

The chain is built from TRBV30 and TRBJ2-7; D is perhaps TRBD1 (6 bases). Looked up from germline, CDR1 is GTSNPN and CDR2 is SVGIG (reference sequence). The V and J ends lost 4 bases and 0 bases respectively, with 13 bases between them. The CDR3 is made up of 14 amino acids. This CDR3 reads CAWIHTGSSYEQYF. CDR3 sequence (DNA): TGTGCCTGGATTCATACAGGGAGCTCCTACGAGCAGTACTTC.

This sequence joins TRBV28 and TRBJ1-5; 9 nucleotides agree with TRBD1. The CDR3 is 16 residues long. V was clipped by 6 bases and J by 4 bases; unmatched bases: 10. Germline V CDR1 and CDR2: MDHEN, SYDVKM. In nucleotides, the CDR3 is TGTGCCAGCAGACCGAACCTAGGACAGGGGAATCAGCCCCAGCATTTT. Translated: CASRPNLGQGNQPQHF.

This chain joins TRBV11-3 and TRBJ2-5; 9 positions match TRBD2. CDR3 length: 14 residues. The trim removed 8 bases at V and 4 bases at J, leaving 8 bases unmatched. CDR1 and CDR2 from the germline V gene are SGHNT and YENEEA. The CDR3 DNA reads as TGTGCCAGCGCCGCGGGAGGGCCTGGAGAGACCCAGTACTTC. Translation: CASAAGGPGETQYF.

This sequence joins TRBV7-8 and TRBJ2-3, with D tentatively TRBD1 (5 bases). Germline V gene sequence: CDR1 SGHVS, CDR2 FQNEAQ. This CDR3 has 15 residues. The germline V and J ends were trimmed by 2 bases and 0 bases, with 9 bases remaining between them. In DNA, the CDR3 is TGTGCCAGCAGCTTATCGTCAGGGAGCACAGATACGCAGTATTTT. Translated, it gives CASSLSSGSTDTQYF.

J is TRBJ2-3 and V is TRBV19; D call uncertain. CDR3 length: 13 amino acids. V lost 6 bases and J 0 bases, leaving 7 bases between the germline ends. In germline, CDR1 is LNHDA, CDR2 SQIVND (reference sequence). The CDR3 is CASRYSSTDTQYF. The CDR3 coding sequence is TGTGCCAGTAGGTACAGCAGCACAGATACGCAGTATTTT. Together with reference TRBV19 and TRBJ2-3, the CDR3 gives the full variable domain: DGGITQSPKYLFRKEGQNVTLSCEQNLNHDAMYWYRQDPGQGLRLIYYSQIVNDFQKGDIAEGYSVSREKKESFPLTVTSAQKNPTAFYLCASRYSSTDTQYFGPGTRLTVL.

This chain connects TRBV9 to TRBJ2-1; 14 bases are shared with TRBD2. Germline V gene lookup returns CDR1 SGDLS and CDR2 YYNGEE. With V trimmed by 0 bases and J by 8 bases, 7 bases remained unmatched. The CDR3 sequence is 17 residues long. CDR3 in amino acids: CASSVGPTSGGAHEQFF. The DNA of the CDR3 is TGTGCCAGCAGCGTAGGCCCGACTAGCGGGGGGGCCCATGAGCAGTTCTTC.

This chain uses TRBV11-3 with TRBJ1-1; D unresolved. Germline assignment: CDR1 SGHNT and CDR2 YENEEA. The CDR3 loop spans 12 amino acids. The ends were cut back, 3 bases at V and 6 bases at J, with 8 bases in the middle. The CDR3 DNA reads TGTGCCAGCAGCTTCAGAGGGTCTGAAGCTTTCTTT. It is translated as CASSFRGSEAFF.

The chain combines TRBV9 with TRBJ1-1; D may be TRBD1 (6 bases). The germline gives CDR1 SGDLS, CDR2 YYNGEE. V was cut by 4 bases and J by 3 bases, with 13 bases left in between. The CDR3 runs 14 residues. This chain's CDR3 is CASSQVGADTEAFF. CDR3 sequence (DNA): TGTGCCAGCAGCCAAGTGGGGGCTGACACTGAAGCTTTCTTT.

The chain recombines TRBV14 with TRBJ2-1; D possibly corresponds to TRBD2 (6 bases). Germline V gene sequence: CDR1 SGHDN, CDR2 FVKESK. This CDR3 has 12 amino acids. The ends were cut back, 4 bases at V and 16 bases at J, with 17 bases in the middle. The CDR3 DNA reads TGTGCCAGCAGCCCCTCTGGCGGGGTCCGATTCTTC. Translation: CASSPSGGVRFF. Variable domain in full (rest from reference TRBV14 and TRBJ2-1): EAGVTQFPSHSVIEKGQTVTLRCDPISGHDNLYWYRRVMGKEIKFLLHFVKESKQDESGMPNNRFLAERTGGTYSTLKVQPAELEDSGVYFCASSPSGGVRFFGPGTRLTVL.

The genes are TRBV5-1 and TRBJ1-1; unclear D gene. The V gene's germline CDR1 is SGHRS and CDR2 YFSETQ. V shed 0 bases and J shed 3 bases, with 15 bases lying between them. This CDR3 is 16 amino acids long. The CDR3: CASSLALARPDTEAFF. DNA of the CDR3: TGCGCCAGCAGCTTGGCTCTAGCCAGACCTGACACTGAAGCTTTCTTT.

The rearrangement links TRBV12-5 to TRBJ2-1; tentative D call: TRBD1 (7 bases). This CDR3 is built from 19 residues. Trimming shortened V by 0 bases and J by 2 bases, and 20 bases separated the two germline ends. The germline V gene has CDR1 LGHNT and CDR2 FRNRAP. The CDR3 protein is CASGLVTGRRRGAYNEQFF. DNA of the CDR3: TGTGCTAGTGGTTTGGTCACAGGTCGCCGCAGGGGGGCCTACAATGAGCAGTTCTTC. The full variable domain, in which reference TRBV12-5 and TRBJ2-1 provide the parts outside the CDR3, is DARVTQTPRHKVTEMGQEVTMRCQPILGHNTVFWYRQTMMQGLELLAYFRNRAPLDDSGMPKDRFSAEMPDATLATLKIQPSEPRDSAVYFCASGLVTGRRRGAYNEQFFGPGTRLTVL.

DNA of the CDR3: TGTGCCAGCAGTTACCCCGGGGTGAGGGACACTGAAGCTTTCTTT. Translation gives CASSYPGVRDTEAFF. This sequence joins TRBV6-6 and TRBJ1-1; D gene unclear. From germline, CDR1 is MNHNY and CDR2 SVGAGI (reference sequence). This CDR3 is 15 amino acids long. Between the trimmed V and J ends, which lost 2 bases and 3 bases, there was a span of 13 bases.

The rearrangement joins TRBV30 to TRBJ2-5; 7 bases agree with TRBD2. The germline gives CDR1 GTSNPN, CDR2 SVGIG (reference sequence). The trim removed 0 bases at V and 5 bases at J, leaving 0 bases unmatched. The CDR3 contains 12 residues. CDR3 DNA sequence: TGTGCCTGGAGTGTTAGCGGGGAGACCCAGTACTTC. Encoded protein: CAWSVSGETQYF.

The chain uses TRBV30 and TRBJ1-2; the D is unclear. The CDR3 consists of 14 residues. Germline CDR1 and CDR2: GTSNPN and SVGIG (reference sequence). Trimming took 5 bases from V and 8 from J, leaving 21 bases between them. The CDR3, as DNA: TGTGCCTGGGAAGATTTTGGGGTTCAGCGGGGCTACACCTTC. Translating gives CAWEDFGVQRGYTF.

In its sample, this clone was seen a few times. CDR3 sequence reads: CASSYSTDYEQYF. CDR3 bases: TGTGCCAGCAGTTACTCTACTGATTACGAGCAGTACTTC. This sequence joins TRBV6-5 and TRBJ2-7; D gene ambiguous. Between the trimmed V and J ends, which lost 0 bases and 4 bases, there was a span of 7 bases. CDR1 and CDR2 from the germline V gene are MNHEY and SVGAGI. The CDR3 is 13 amino acids.

The chain combines TRBV7-2 with TRBJ2-1, with D possibly being TRBD2 (6 bases). CDR3 length: 16 residues. Germline V gene sequence: CDR1 SGHTA, CDR2 FQGNSA. The ends were cut back, 2 bases at V and 6 bases at J, with 17 bases in the middle. CDR3 in amino acids: CASSLLITPAGNEQFF. Written as DNA, the CDR3 is TGTGCCAGCAGCTTACTGATCACCCCAGCGGGCAATGAGCAGTTCTTC.

On this clone itself: Other DNA sequences in this sample translate to the same CDR3. The genes are TRBV18 and TRBJ2-7, with TRBD2 matching over 11 bases. CDR1 and CDR2 from the germline V gene are KGHSH and LQKENI. V trimming: 3 bases; J trimming: 0 bases; junction bases outside the gene matches: 1. This CDR3 is 15 amino acids long. CDR3 DNA: TGTGCCAGCTCACCTACTAGCGGGAGCTCCTACGAGCAGTACTTC. Translation: CASSPTSGSSYEQYF.